This TCR beta chain was obtained from a study of CD8 T cells in ankylosing spondylitis. Trimming left V 1 base short and J 1 base short, with 8 bases between. Looked up from germline, CDR1 is MNHEY and CDR2 is SMNVEV (reference sequence). This CDR3 contains 15 residues. Quantitative 5'-RACE with molecular barcodes generated TCR beta libraries. In TCRdb, the 5' RACE reads were re-called with MiXCR into one record per CDR3 protein. The sample carries some 800,000 distinct CDR3 sequences, roughly 12% recorded once. Overall study results and limits: Several highly homologous variants formed a TCR beta motif that appeared characteristic of ankylosing spondylitis blood. Those disease-linked clones were CD8+; they were also relatively rare in peripheral blood.

Concerning this clonotype: Its antigen is currently unknown.

The chain links TRBV27 to TRBJ2-1; D ambiguous. The specimen was blood, either unsorted or a sorted T cell fraction (not recorded which). This clonotype was sampled from a male donor with ankylosing spondylitis. CDR3 protein: CASSLYLQSYNEQFF. The CDR3 nucleotides are TGTGCCAGCAGTTTATATCTCCAGTCCTACAATGAGCAGTTCTTC.